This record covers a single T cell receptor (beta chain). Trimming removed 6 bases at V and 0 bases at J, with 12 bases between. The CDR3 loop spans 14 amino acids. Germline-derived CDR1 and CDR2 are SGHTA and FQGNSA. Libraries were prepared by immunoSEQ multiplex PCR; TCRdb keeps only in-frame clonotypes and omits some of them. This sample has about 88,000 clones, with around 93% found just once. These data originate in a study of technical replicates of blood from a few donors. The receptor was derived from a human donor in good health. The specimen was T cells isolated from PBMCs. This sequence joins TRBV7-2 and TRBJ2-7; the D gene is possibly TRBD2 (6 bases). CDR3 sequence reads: CASRAAGSSYEQYF. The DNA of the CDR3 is TGTGCCAGCAGAGCAGCGGGCAGCTCCTACGAGCAGTACTTC.